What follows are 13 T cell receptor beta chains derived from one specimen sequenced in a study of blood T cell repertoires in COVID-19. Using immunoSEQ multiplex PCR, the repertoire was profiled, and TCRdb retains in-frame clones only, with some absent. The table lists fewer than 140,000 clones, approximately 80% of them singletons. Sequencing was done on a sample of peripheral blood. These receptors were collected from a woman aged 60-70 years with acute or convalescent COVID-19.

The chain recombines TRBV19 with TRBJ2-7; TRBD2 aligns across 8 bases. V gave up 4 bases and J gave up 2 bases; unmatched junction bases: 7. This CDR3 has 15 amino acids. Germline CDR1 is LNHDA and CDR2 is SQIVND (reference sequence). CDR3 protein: CASSKPGLGTYEQYF. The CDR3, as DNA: TGTGCCAGTAGTAAACCGGGACTAGGGACCTACGAGCAGTACTTC. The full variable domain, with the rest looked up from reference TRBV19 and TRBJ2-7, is DGGITQSPKYLFRKEGQNVTLSCEQNLNHDAMYWYRQDPGQGLRLIYYSQIVNDFQKGDIAEGYSVSREKKESFPLTVTSAQKNPTAFYLCASSKPGLGTYEQYFGPGTRLTVT.

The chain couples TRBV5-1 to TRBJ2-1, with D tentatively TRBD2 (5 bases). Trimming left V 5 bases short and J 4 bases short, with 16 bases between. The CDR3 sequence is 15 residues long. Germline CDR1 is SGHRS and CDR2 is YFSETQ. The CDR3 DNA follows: TGCGCCAGCAGTCCTACTAGGGCCCAATACAATGAGCAGTTCTTC. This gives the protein CASSPTRAQYNEQFF.

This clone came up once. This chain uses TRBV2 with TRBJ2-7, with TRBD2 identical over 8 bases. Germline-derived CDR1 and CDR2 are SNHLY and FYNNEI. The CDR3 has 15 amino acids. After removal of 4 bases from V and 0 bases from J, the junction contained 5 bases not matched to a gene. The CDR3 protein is CASSGRAGASYEQYF. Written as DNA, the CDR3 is TGTGCCAGCAGTGGGCGAGCGGGGGCCTCCTACGAGCAGTACTTC.

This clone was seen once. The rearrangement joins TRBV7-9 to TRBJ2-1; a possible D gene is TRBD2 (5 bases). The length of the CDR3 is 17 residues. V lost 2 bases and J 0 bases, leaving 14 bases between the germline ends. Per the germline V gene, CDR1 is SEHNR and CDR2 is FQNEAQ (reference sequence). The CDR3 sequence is CASSLIGGPDSYNEQFF. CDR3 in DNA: TGTGCCAGCAGCTTAATCGGCGGGCCCGACTCCTACAATGAGCAGTTCTTC. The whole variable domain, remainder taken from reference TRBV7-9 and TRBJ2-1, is DTGVSQNPRHKITKRGQNVTFRCDPISEHNRLYWYRQTLGQGPEFLTYFQNEAQLEKSRLLSDRFSAERPKGSFSTLEIQRTEQGDSAMYLCASSLIGGPDSYNEQFFGPGTRLTVL.

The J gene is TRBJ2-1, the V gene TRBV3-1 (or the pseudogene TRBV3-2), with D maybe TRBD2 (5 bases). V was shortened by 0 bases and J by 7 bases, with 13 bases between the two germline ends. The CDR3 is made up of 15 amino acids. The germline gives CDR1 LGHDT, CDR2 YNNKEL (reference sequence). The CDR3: CASSQDIAGPNEQFF. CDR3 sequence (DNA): TGTGCCAGCAGCCAAGATATTGCGGGTCCGAATGAGCAGTTCTTC.

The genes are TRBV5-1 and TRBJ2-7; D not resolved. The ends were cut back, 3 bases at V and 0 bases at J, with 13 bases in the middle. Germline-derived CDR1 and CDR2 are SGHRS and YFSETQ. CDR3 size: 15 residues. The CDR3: CASSSSNTFSYEQYF. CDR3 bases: TGCGCCAGCAGCTCAAGTAACACCTTCTCCTACGAGCAGTACTTC.

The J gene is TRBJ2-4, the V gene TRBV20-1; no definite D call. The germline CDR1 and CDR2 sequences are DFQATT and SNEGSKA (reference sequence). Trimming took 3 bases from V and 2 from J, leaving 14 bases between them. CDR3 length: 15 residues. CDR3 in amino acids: CSASTLTLSKNIQYF. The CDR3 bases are TGCAGTGCTAGTACACTAACCCTCTCCAAAAACATTCAGTACTTC.

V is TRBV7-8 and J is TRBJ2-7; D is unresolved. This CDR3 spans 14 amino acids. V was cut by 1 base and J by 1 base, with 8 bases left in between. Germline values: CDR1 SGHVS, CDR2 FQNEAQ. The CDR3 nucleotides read TGTGCCAGCAGCTTAGGAACTTCTTCCTACGAGCAGTACTTC. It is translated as CASSLGTSSYEQYF.

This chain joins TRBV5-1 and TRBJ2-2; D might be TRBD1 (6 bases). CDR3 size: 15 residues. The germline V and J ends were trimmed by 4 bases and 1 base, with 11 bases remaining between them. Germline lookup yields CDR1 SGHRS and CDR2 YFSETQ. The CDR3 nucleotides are TGCGCCAGCAGCCCCTCAGGGGTGAACACCGGGGAGCTGTTTTTT. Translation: CASSPSGVNTGELFF.

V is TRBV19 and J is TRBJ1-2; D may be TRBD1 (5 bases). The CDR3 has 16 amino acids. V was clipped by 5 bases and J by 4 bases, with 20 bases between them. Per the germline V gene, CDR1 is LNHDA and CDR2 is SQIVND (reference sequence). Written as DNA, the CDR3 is TGTGCCAGTAGTCGGACGGCAGGGTCGACCCTCTATGGCTACACCTTC. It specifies CASSRTAGSTLYGYTF.

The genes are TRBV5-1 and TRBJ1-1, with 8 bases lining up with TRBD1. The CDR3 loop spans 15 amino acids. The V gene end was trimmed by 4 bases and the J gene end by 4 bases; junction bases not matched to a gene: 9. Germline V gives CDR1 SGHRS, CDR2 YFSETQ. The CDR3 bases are TGCGCCAGCAGCCAACAAACAGGGGGAGGCACTGAAGCTTTCTTT. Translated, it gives CASSQQTGGGTEAFF.

The CDR3 nucleotides are TGTGCCAGCAGCTGGGACAGGGGTGGTCGTCAGCCCCAGCATTTT. It yields the protein CASSWDRGGRQPQHF. The chain joins TRBV27 to TRBJ1-5; 10 nucleotides match TRBD1. Germline CDR1 reads MNHEY; CDR2 reads SMNVEV (reference sequence). Trimming cost V 6 bases and J 6 bases; bases outside gene matches: 8. CDR3 length: 15 amino acids.

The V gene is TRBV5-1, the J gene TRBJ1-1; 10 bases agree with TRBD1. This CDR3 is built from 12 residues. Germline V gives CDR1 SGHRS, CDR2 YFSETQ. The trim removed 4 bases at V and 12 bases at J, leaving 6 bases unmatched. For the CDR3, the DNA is TGCGCCAGCAGCCCGGGACAGGGGATACCTTTCTTT. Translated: CASSPGQGIPFF.